This T cell receptor beta chain was identified in a study of beta chain features in type 1 diabetes. Study-level background: Healthy donors, compared against patients, showed similar age, gender and cell yields.

The sequenced template was cDNA made from the entire isolated RNA. The table came from immunoSEQ multiplex PCR; TCRdb's copy has only in-frame clones and leaves some out. The sample shows about 620,000 clones, around 16% of them seen only once. This clone was counted only a few times. Per the germline V gene, CDR1 is SGHTA and CDR2 is FQGNSA. The CDR3 contains 16 residues. Trimming took 6 bases from V and 0 from J, leaving 17 bases between them. Sequenced: naive CD4+ T cells from blood. The clonotype originates from a young man in good health. The V gene is TRBV7-2, the J gene TRBJ2-5; D remains ambiguous. CDR3 nucleotides: TGTGCCAGCAGTATCTGGCGGCTCGTATACCAAGAGACCCAGTACTTC. This encodes CASSIWRLVYQETQYF.